This TCR beta chain was captured in a study of blood T cell repertoires in COVID-19. The germline V and J ends were trimmed by 5 bases and 1 base, with 10 bases remaining between them. The CDR3 length is 14 residues. Germline V gene sequence: CDR1 LNHDA, CDR2 SQIVND (reference sequence). Libraries were prepared by immunoSEQ multiplex PCR; TCRdb keeps only in-frame clonotypes and omits some of them. The sample lists about 160,000 clones, 90% to 95% occurring once. This clonotype was obtained from a woman between 45 and 65 years old with acute or convalescent COVID-19. Sequencing used peripheral blood. This chain connects TRBV19 to TRBJ2-3, with D possibly matching TRBD1 (5 bases). The CDR3 DNA follows: TGTGCCAGTAGTGGTCAGGGCCGCACAGATACGCAGTATTTT. It translates to CASSGQGRTDTQYF.